This T cell receptor (beta chain) stems from a study of blood T cell repertoires in COVID-19. Looked up from germline, CDR1 is MDHEN and CDR2 is SYDVKM. CDR3 length: 19 amino acids. The junction had 14 bases not matched to a gene; V was cut back by 3 bases and J by 1 base. The method was immunoSEQ multiplex PCR; TCRdb's version includes in-frame clones alone and lacks a portion of them. This sample has some 220,000 clones; roughly 88% occur once, and the top ten carry approximately 10%. The sequence was collected from a man between 45 and 60 years old with active or convalescent COVID-19. The sequencing input was peripheral blood. The gene calls are TRBV28 and TRBJ2-3; 9 nucleotides line up with TRBD2. DNA of the CDR3: TGTGCCAGCAGTTTCCAGAGCGGTAAGCGGGAGGTAGGCACAGATACGCAGTATTTT. Translation: CASSFQSGKREVGTDTQYF.